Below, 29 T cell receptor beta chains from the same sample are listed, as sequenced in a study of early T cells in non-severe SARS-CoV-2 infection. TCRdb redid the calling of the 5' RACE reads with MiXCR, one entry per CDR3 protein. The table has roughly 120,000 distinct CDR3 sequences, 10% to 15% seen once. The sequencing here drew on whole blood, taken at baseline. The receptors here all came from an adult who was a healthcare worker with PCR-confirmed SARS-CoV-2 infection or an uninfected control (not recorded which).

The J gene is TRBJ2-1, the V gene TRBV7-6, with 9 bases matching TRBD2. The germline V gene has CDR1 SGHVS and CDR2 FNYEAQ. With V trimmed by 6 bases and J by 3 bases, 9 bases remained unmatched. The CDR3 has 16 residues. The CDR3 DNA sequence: TGTGCCAGCAGTAGCGCGGGGGGGGTAATCTACAATGAGCAGTTCTTC. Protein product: CASSSAGGVIYNEQFF.

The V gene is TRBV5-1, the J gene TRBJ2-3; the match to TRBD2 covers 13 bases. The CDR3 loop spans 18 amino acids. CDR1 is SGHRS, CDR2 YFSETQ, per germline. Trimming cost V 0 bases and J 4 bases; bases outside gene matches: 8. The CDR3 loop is CASSLEGTSGIASDTQYF. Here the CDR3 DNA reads TGCGCCAGCAGCTTGGAGGGGACTAGCGGGATCGCGTCAGATACGCAGTATTTT.

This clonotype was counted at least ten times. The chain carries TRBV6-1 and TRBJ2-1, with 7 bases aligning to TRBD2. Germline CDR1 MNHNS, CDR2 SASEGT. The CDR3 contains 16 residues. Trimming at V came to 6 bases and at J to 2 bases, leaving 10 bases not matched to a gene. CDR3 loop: CASRFSGTNPYNEQFF. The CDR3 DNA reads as TGTGCCAGCAGGTTCTCCGGGACTAACCCCTACAATGAGCAGTTCTTC.

CDR3 loop: CATSSIYGYTF. The CDR3 DNA reads as TGTGCCACCTCATCGATTTATGGCTACACCTTC. V and J are TRBV6-1 and TRBJ1-2; D unclear. In germline, CDR1 is MNHNS, CDR2 SASEGT. The CDR3 covers 11 residues. V gave up 10 bases and J gave up 5 bases, with 11 bases separating them.

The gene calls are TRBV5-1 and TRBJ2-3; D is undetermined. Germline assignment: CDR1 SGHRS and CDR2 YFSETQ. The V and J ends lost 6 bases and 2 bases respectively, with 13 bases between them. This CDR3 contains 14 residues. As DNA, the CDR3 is TGCGCCAGCATTGAAAACACCAACACAGATACGCAGTATTTT. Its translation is CASIENTNTDTQYF.

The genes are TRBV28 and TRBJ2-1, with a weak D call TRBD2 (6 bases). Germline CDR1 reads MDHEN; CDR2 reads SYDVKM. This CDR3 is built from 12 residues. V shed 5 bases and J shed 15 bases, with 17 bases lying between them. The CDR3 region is CASSTRLVRPFF. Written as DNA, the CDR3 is TGTGCCAGCAGTACCCGACTAGTACGCCCGTTCTTC.

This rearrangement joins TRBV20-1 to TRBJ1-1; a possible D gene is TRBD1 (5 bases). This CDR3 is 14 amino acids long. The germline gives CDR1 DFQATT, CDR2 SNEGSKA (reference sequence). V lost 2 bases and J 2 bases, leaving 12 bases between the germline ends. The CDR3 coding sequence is TGCAGTGCTAGAAGATCAGGGTTAAACACTGAAGCTTTCTTT. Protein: CSARRSGLNTEAFF.

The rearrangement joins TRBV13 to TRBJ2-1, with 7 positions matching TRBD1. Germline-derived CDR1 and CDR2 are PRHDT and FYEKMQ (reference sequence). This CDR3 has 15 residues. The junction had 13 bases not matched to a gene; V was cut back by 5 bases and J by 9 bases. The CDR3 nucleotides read TGTGCCAGCAGCCCCGGACAGGTCCCTACCGGTGAGCAGTTCTTC. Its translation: CASSPGQVPTGEQFF.

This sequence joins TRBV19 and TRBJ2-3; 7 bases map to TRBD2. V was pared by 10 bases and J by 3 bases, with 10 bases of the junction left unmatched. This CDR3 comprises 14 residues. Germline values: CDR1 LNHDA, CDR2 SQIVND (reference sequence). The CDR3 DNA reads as TGTGCCACCGCCCCCACGGGGGGAACAGATACGCAGTATTTT. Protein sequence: CATAPTGGTDTQYF.

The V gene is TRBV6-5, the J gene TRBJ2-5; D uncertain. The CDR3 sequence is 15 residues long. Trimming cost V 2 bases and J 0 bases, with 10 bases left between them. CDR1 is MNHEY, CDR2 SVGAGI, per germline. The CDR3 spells CASSYRRMYQETQYF. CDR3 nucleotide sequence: TGTGCCAGCAGTTACCGGCGGATGTACCAAGAGACCCAGTACTTC.

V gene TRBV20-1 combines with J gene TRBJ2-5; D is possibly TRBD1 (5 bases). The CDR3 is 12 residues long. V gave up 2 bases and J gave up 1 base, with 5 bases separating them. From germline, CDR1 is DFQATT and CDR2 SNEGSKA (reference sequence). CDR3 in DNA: TGCAGTGCTAGACAGGGCCAAGAGACCCAGTACTTC. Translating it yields CSARQGQETQYF.

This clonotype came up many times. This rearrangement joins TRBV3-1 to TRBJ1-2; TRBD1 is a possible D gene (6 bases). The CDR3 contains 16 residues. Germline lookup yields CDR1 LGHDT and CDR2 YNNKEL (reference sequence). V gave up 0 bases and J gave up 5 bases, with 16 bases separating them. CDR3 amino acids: CASSQEGGNPRYGYTF. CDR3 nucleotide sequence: TGTGCCAGCAGCCAAGAAGGGGGAAACCCAAGATATGGCTACACCTTC.

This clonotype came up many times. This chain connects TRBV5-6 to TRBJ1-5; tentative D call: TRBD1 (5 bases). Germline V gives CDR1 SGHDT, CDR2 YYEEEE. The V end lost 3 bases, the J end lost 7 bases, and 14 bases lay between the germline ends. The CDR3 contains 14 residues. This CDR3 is CASSSGTMGQPQHF. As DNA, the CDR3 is TGTGCCAGCAGCTCCGGGACCATGGGGCAGCCCCAGCATTTT.

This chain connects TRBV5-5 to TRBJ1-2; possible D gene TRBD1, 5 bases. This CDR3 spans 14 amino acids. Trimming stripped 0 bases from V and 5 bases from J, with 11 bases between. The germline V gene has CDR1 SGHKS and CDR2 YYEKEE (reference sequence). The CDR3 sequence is CASSLERGRYGYTF. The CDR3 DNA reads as TGTGCCAGCAGCTTGGAGAGGGGCCGATATGGCTACACCTTC.

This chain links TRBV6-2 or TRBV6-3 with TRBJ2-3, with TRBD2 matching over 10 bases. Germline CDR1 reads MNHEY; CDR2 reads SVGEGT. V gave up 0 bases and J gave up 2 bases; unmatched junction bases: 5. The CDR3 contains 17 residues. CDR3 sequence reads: CASSYSGLAVDTDTQYF. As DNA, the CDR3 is TGTGCCAGCAGTTACTCCGGACTAGCGGTCGACACAGATACGCAGTATTTT.

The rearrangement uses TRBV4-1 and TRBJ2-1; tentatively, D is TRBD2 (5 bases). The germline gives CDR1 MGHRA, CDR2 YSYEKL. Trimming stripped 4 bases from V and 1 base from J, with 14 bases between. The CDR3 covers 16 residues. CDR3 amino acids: CASSLQLRESYNEQFF. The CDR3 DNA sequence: TGCGCCAGCAGCCTGCAACTAAGGGAGTCCTACAATGAGCAGTTCTTC.

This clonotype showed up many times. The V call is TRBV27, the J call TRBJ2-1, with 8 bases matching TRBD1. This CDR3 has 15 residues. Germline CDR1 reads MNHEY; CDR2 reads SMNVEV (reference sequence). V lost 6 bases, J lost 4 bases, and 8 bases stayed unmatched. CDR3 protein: CASSSRDRFYNEQFF. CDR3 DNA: TGTGCCAGCAGCTCCAGGGACAGGTTTTACAATGAGCAGTTCTTC.

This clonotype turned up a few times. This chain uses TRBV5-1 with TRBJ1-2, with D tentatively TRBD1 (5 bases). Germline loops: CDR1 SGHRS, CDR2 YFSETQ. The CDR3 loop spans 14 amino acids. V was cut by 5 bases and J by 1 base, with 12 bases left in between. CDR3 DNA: TGCGCCAGCAGACGGGGCGACGGTAACTATGGCTACACCTTC. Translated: CASRRGDGNYGYTF.

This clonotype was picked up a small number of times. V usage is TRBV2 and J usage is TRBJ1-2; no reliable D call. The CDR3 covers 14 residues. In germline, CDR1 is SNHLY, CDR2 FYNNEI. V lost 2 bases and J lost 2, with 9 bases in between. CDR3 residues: CASSEIGVNYGYTF. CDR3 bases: TGTGCCAGCAGTGAAATTGGGGTCAACTATGGCTACACCTTC.

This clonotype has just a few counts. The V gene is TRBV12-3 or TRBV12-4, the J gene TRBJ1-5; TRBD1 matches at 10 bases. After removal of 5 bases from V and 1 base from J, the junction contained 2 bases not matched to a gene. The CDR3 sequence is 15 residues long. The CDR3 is CASSPDRGSNQPQHF. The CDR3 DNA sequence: TGTGCCAGCAGTCCGGACAGGGGGAGCAATCAGCCCCAGCATTTT.

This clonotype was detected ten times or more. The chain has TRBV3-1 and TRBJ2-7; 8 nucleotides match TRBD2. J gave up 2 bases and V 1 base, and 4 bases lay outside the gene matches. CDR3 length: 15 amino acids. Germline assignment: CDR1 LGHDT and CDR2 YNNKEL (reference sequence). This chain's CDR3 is CASSQAPGLAYEQYF. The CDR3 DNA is TGTGCCAGCAGCCAAGCACCGGGACTAGCCTACGAGCAGTACTTC.

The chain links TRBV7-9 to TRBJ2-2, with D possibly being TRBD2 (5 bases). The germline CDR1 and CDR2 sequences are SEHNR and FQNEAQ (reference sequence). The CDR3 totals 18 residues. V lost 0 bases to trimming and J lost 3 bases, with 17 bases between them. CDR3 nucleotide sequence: TGTGCCAGCAGCTTAGCACAGCGGCACTTAACCTACACCGGGGAGCTGTTTTTT. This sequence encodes CASSLAQRHLTYTGELFF.

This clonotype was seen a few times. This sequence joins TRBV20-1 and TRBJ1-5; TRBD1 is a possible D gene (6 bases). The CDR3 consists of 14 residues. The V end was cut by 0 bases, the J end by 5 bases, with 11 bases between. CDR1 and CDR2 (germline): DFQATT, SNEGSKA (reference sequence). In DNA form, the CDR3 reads TGCAGTGCTAGAGAAGTCCAGGGGCATCAGCCCCAGCATTTT. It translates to CSAREVQGHQPQHF.

CDR3 sequence: CASSLGGRGHGYTF. The CDR3 nucleotides read TGTGCCAGCAGCTTAGGCGGCAGGGGGCACGGCTACACCTTC. The rearrangement links TRBV7-9 to TRBJ1-2; TRBD1 aligns across 8 bases. Germline values: CDR1 SEHNR, CDR2 FQNEAQ (reference sequence). Unmatched junction bases numbered 6, after V lost 1 base and J lost 8 bases. The CDR3 has 14 amino acids.

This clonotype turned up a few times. CDR3 loop: CASSPRDSLTGELFF. The CDR3 DNA reads TGTGCCAGCAGCCCCCGGGACAGTTTAACCGGGGAGCTGTTTTTT. The rearrangement joins TRBV7-3 to TRBJ2-2; 7 nucleotides agree with TRBD1. The CDR3 has 15 residues. J was trimmed by 5 bases and V by 5 bases; bases with no gene match: 8. Germline CDR1 and CDR2: SGHTA and FQGTGA.

The CDR3 sequence: CASSLGDRDYGYTF. The CDR3 DNA reads TGCGCCAGCAGCTTGGGGGACAGGGATTATGGCTACACCTTC. The J gene is TRBJ1-2, the V gene TRBV5-1; 9 nucleotides align to TRBD1. Unmatched junction bases numbered 2, after V lost 0 bases and J lost 5 bases. This CDR3 comprises 14 residues. The germline gives CDR1 SGHRS, CDR2 YFSETQ.

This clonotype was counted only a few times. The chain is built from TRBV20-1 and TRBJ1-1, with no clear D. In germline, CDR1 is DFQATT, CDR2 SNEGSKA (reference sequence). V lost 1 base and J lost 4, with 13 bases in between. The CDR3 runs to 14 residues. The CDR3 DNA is TGCAGTGCTAGAGTCCCCTTGGGGAGCACTGAAGCTTTCTTT. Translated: CSARVPLGSTEAFF.

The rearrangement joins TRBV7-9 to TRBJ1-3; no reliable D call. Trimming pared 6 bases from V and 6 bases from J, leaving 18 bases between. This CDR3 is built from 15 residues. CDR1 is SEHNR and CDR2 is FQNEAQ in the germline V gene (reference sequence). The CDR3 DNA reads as TGTGCCAGCAGTCCCCCGGGAGGGCCTGAAAACACCATATATTTT. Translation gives CASSPPGGPENTIYF.

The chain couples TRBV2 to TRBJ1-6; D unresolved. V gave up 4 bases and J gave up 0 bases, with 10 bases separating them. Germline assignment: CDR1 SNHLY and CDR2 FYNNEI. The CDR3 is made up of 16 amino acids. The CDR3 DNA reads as TGTGCCAGCAGTGGGGTGGGGAGCTCCTATAATTCACCCCTCCACTTT. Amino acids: CASSGVGSSYNSPLHF.